A selection of T cell receptor beta chains follows, all from one sample in a study of cytomegalovirus exposure and HLA in healthy donors. TCRdb's copy holds only in-frame clones and misses some; the assay was immunoSEQ multiplex PCR. The sample contains approximately 90,000 clones, 76% of which appear only once. The sequenced sample was PBMCs. All receptors derive from a male donor in good health and CMV-seronegative. The CDR3 runs from the conserved cysteine through the conserved F or W. D genes are given only for firm matches. Only part of the rows carry a size: once, few, many, or a class if the clone is expanded.

>once|TRBJ1-1|TRBV29-1|NA
TGCAGCGCTCGGACTGTGAACACTGAAGCTTTCTTT
CSARTVNTEAFF
>NA|TRBJ2-1|TRBV14|TRBD1
TGTGCCAGCAGCCAATTAGTAGGACAGGGCATACATGAGCAGTTCTTC
CASSQLVGQGIHEQFF
>NA|TRBJ2-2|TRBV18|NA
TGTGCCAGCTCACCCCGGCAGGGGGGCTATCCGAACACCGGGGAGCTGTTTTTT
CASSPRQGGYPNTGELFF
>NA|TRBJ1-1|TRBV2|TRBD1
TGTGCCAGCAGTGAAGCGGGCGCAGGGGGCCTAATGAACACTGAAGCTTTCTTT
CASSEAGAGGLMNTEAFF
>NA|TRBJ1-4|TRBV5-1|NA
TGCGCCAGCAGCTTGGCCGACAGTTATAATGAAAAACTGTTTTTT
CASSLADSYNEKLFF
>NA|TRBJ1-2|TRBV30|NA
TGTGCCTGGGGTAACATGGCCAGGGCCGCGGGCTACACCTTC
CAWGNMARAAGYTF
>NA|TRBJ2-7|TRBV5-1|NA
TGCGCCAGCAGCCCGATCGACGGAGAGCAGCAGTACTTC
CASSPIDGEQQYF
>once|TRBJ2-2|TRBV5-6|NA
TGTGCCAGCAGCTACGGACACAACACCGGGGAGCTGTTTTTT
CASSYGHNTGELFF
>NA|TRBJ1-2|TRBV5-4|NA
TGTGCCAGCAGCTTAATCGGCAGGGCAGATGGCTACACCTTC
CASSLIGRADGYTF
>NA|TRBJ1-2|TRBV5-1|NA
TGCGCCAGCAGCTTAGGACAGTTGGGGCTACAGCACTATGGCTACACCTTC
CASSLGQLGLQHYGYTF
>once|TRBJ2-3|TRBV9|TRBD1
TGTGCCAGCAGCGTAGGACAGGGGGGTGGCACAGATACGCAGTATTTT
CASSVGQGGGTDTQYF
>NA|TRBJ1-2|TRBV27|NA
TGTGCCAGCAGTAGAAGCGGGGACTATGGCTACACCTTC
CASSRSGDYGYTF
>NA|TRBJ2-7|TRBV25-1|TRBD1
TGTGCCAGCAGTCCTTCTATGGGACAGACGAGATCAAAGTACGAGCAGTACTTC
CASSPSMGQTRSKYEQYF
>NA|TRBJ1-3|TRBV7-2|TRBD1
TGTGCCAGCAGCTTAGGCGGACAGGGAATAAATGGAAACACCATATATTTT
CASSLGGQGINGNTIYF
>NA|TRBJ1-1|TRBV10-3|NA
TGTGCCATCAGTGAAGGGGGAAACACTGAAGCTTTCTTT
CAISEGGNTEAFF
>NA|TRBJ1-5|TRBV18|TRBD1
TGTGCCAGCTCACCGACAGGGTCAGGTCAGCCCCAGCATTTT
CASSPTGSGQPQHF
>few|TRBJ2-7|TRBV18|TRBD1
TGTGCCAGCTCCAGAAACGGACAGGTCGGCGAGCAGTACTTC
CASSRNGQVGEQYF
>few|TRBJ2-7|TRBV10-3|TRBD1
TGTGCCAGCACCTTTACAAACCGGGACAGGCGCTCCTACGAGCAGTACTTC
CASTFTNRDRRSYEQYF
>NA|TRBJ2-7|TRBV28|TRBD1
TGTGCCAGCAGTTCTAGGATGGCCGGGACAGGGCGCTACGAGCAGTACTTC
CASSSRMAGTGRYEQYF
>few|TRBJ1-1|TRBV29-1|NA
TGCAGCGTACAGCCAGAAGCTTTCTTT
CSVQPEAFF
>NA|TRBJ1-2|TRBV7-2|TRBD1
TGTGCCAGCTGCCTAGGGACAGACTATGGCTACACCTTC
CASCLGTDYGYTF
>NA|TRBJ2-1|TRBV30|NA
TGTGCCTGGAAGCGCCTCTACAATGAGCAGTTCTTC
CAWKRLYNEQFF
>NA|TRBJ1-1|TRBV6-6|NA
TGTGCCAGCAGTTTACAGGTGAACACTGAAGCTTTCTTT
CASSLQVNTEAFF
>few|TRBJ2-2|TRBV28|NA
TGTGCCAGCAGTTTGGTCGGGGGGGAGCTGTTTTTT
CASSLVGGELFF